The clone carrying this T cell receptor (beta chain) was detected ten times or more. Its antigen is not identified. The record originates from a study of CD8 T cells in ankylosing spondylitis. Study outcomes and limitations: There was a TCR beta motif, made of several highly homologous variants, that appeared characteristic of ankylosing spondylitis blood.

TCRdb re-analysed the 5' RACE reads in MiXCR, keeping a single row per CDR3 protein. The repertoire holds 450,000 to 550,000 distinct CDR3 sequences, with under 5.5% as singletons. Germline loops: CDR1 SGHRS, CDR2 YFSETQ. V trimming: 0 bases; J trimming: 2 bases; junction bases outside the gene matches: 3. CDR3 size: 17 residues. The sequence was obtained from a male donor with ankylosing spondylitis. Sequenced sample: blood, either unsorted or a sorted T cell fraction (not recorded which). The J gene is TRBJ2-3, the V gene TRBV5-1, with 13 bases matching TRBD2. The CDR3 region is CASSLGLAGGLTDTQYF. The CDR3 DNA reads as TGCGCCAGCAGCTTGGGACTAGCGGGAGGCCTCACAGATACGCAGTATTTT.